Listed here are 8 T cell receptor beta chains from one sample, sequenced in a study of early T cells in non-severe SARS-CoV-2 infection. TCRdb re-analysed the 5' RACE reads in MiXCR, keeping a single row per CDR3 protein. The sample has 55,000 to 70,000 distinct CDR3 sequences; 9.5% to 13% are singletons. The sample comprised whole blood. The receptors stem from an adult who was a healthcare worker with PCR-confirmed SARS-CoV-2 infection or an uninfected control (not recorded which).

On this clonotype: This may be a read error, as it is one base from a much larger clone. The chain's CDR3 is CAISVGHGAADTQYF. The DNA for the CDR3 is TGTGCCATCAGTGTTGGACATGGGGCCGCAGATACGCAGTATTTT. V usage is TRBV10-3 and J usage is TRBJ2-3, with D perhaps matching TRBD1 (5 bases). Germline V CDR1 and CDR2: ENHRY, SYGVKD. The CDR3 runs to 15 residues. Trimming stripped 4 bases from V and 4 bases from J, with 15 bases between.

The V gene is TRBV5-1, the J gene TRBJ2-1; the D gene could be TRBD1 or TRBD2 (6 bases each). The CDR3 is 15 residues long. Looked up from germline, CDR1 is SGHRS and CDR2 is YFSETQ. Trimming shortened V by 0 bases and J by 7 bases, and 14 bases separated the two germline ends. The CDR3 DNA follows: TGCGCCAGCAGCTTGGGGGCGGGACAAAGAAATGAGCAGTTCTTC. Translating gives CASSLGAGQRNEQFF.

This clonotype was observed a handful of times. The V gene is TRBV12-3 or TRBV12-4, the J gene TRBJ2-5, with D possibly being TRBD1 or TRBD2 (5 bases each). V lost 5 bases to trimming and J lost 8 bases, with 12 bases between them. CDR3 length: 12 residues. This CDR3 reads CASSRHGDTQYF. The CDR3 coding sequence is TGTGCCAGCAGTCGCCACGGGGACACCCAGTACTTC.

This clonotype was observed a handful of times. The chain employs TRBV7-2 and TRBJ1-3; D not certain. The V gene lost 3 bases and the J gene lost 0 bases, with 15 bases spanning the gap. CDR1 and CDR2 from the germline V gene are SGHTA and FQGNSA. The CDR3 has 17 amino acids. The DNA of the CDR3 is TGTGCCAGCAGCTTGGGCGGCGGACTTTACTCTGGAAACACCATATATTTT. Translation: CASSLGGGLYSGNTIYF. Variable domain in full (rest from reference TRBV7-2 and TRBJ1-3): GAGVSQSPSNKVTEKGKDVELRCDPISGHTALYWYRQSLGQGLEFLIYFQGNSAPDKSGLPSDRFSAERTGGSVSTLTIQRTQQEDSAVYLCASSLGGGLYSGNTIYFGEGSWLTVV.

The CDR3, as DNA: TGCGCCAGCAGCTTGGGACAGAGTAATAATTCACCCCTCCACTTT. Its translation: CASSLGQSNNSPLHF. The rearrangement uses TRBV5-1 and TRBJ1-6, with D possibly TRBD1 on 5 matching bases. Germline V gene sequence: CDR1 SGHRS, CDR2 YFSETQ. This CDR3 spans 15 amino acids. The germline V and J ends were trimmed by 0 bases and 5 bases, with 9 bases remaining between them.

The sample holds a few counts of this clonotype. V and J are TRBV20-1 and TRBJ2-1; a possible D gene is TRBD2 (6 bases). This CDR3 spans 15 amino acids. Germline CDR1 DFQATT, CDR2 SNEGSKA (reference sequence). Between the trimmed V and J ends, which lost 1 base and 3 bases, there was a span of 13 bases. The CDR3 sequence is CSARADYGYYNEQFF. DNA of the CDR3: TGCAGTGCTAGAGCGGACTATGGCTACTACAATGAGCAGTTCTTC.

This chain connects TRBV7-7 to TRBJ2-1, with no clear D. Trimming shortened V by 4 bases and J by 0 bases, and 10 bases separated the two germline ends. Germline CDR1 reads SSHAT; CDR2 reads FNYEAQ (reference sequence). There are 15 residues in the CDR3. The CDR3 here is CASSSDAGSYNEQFF. CDR3 coding DNA: TGTGCCAGCAGCTCGGACGCTGGCTCCTACAATGAGCAGTTCTTC.

V and J are TRBV6-6 and TRBJ1-2; unclear D gene. Deletions cut 5 bases from V and 3 bases from J, with 4 bases between. This CDR3 comprises 11 residues. Per germline, CDR1 MNHNY and CDR2 SVGAGI (reference sequence). The CDR3 bases are TGTGCCAGCAGTCCCTACTATGGCTACACCTTC. Amino acids: CASSPYYGYTF.